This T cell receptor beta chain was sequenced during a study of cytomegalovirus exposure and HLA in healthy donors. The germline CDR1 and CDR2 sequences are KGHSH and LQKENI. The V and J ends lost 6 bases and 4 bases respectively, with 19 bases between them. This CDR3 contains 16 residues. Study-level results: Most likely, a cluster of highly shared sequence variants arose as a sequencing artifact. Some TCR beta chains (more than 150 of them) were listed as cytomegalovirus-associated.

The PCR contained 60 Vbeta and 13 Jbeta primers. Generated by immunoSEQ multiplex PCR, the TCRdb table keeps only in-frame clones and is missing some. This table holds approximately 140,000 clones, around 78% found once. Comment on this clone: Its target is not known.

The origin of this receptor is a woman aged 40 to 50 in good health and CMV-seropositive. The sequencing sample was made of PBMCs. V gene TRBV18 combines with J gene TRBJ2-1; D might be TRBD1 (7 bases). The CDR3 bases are TGTGCCAGCTCCCCCGCGGGCGGGACAGTTTACAATGAGCAGTTCTTC. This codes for CASSPAGGTVYNEQFF. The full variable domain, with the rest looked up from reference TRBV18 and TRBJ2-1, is NAGVMQNPRHLVRRRGQEARLRCSPMKGHSHVYWYRQLPEEGLKFMVYLQKENIIDESGMPKERFSAEFPKEGPSILRIQQVVRGDSAAYFCASSPAGGTVYNEQFFGPGTRLTVL.